One sample yielded the 24 T cell receptor beta chains listed below, sequenced in a study of cytomegalovirus exposure and HLA in healthy donors. The PCR contained 60 Vbeta and 13 Jbeta primers. Assay used: immunoSEQ multiplex PCR; TCRdb lists only in-frame clones, some missing. The repertoire holds around 140,000 clones, with 80% as singletons. The sample was PBMCs. The origin of the receptors is a man aged 40-49 years in good health and CMV-seronegative.

This clone was seen only once. The chain joins TRBV7-9 to TRBJ1-1; TRBD1 matches 7 bases. J was trimmed by 2 bases and V by 5 bases; bases with no gene match: 8. This CDR3 spans 15 amino acids. CDR1 is SEHNR, CDR2 FQNEAQ, per germline (reference sequence). The DNA of the CDR3 is TGTGCCAGCAGCCTTCGGGCAGGGGGAAACACTGAAGCTTTCTTT. This sequence encodes CASSLRAGGNTEAFF.

This chain uses TRBV5-6 with TRBJ1-2; TRBD1 aligns across 8 bases. V dropped 0 bases and J dropped 7; count of bases not matched to a gene: 2. CDR1 is SGHDT and CDR2 is YYEEEE in the germline V gene. This CDR3 comprises 13 residues. In nucleotides, the CDR3 is TGTGCCAGCAGCTTGGCAGGGGGCGGTGGCTACACCTTC. It specifies CASSLAGGGGYTF.

The gene calls are TRBV11-3 and TRBJ2-5; the D is unclear. Trimming left V 1 base short and J 5 bases short, with 17 bases between. The CDR3 spans 16 residues. The germline V gene has CDR1 SGHNT and CDR2 YENEEA. CDR3 amino acids: CASSLGIQVTTETQYF. CDR3 nucleotide sequence: TGTGCCAGCAGCTTAGGTATTCAAGTGACGACTGAGACCCAGTACTTC.

In its sample, this clone was seen once. The chain has TRBV10-2 and TRBJ2-5; 8 nucleotides match TRBD2. This CDR3 region has 15 residues. The V and J ends lost 2 bases and 7 bases, in that order; junction bases with no gene match: 9. Germline CDR1 is WSHSY and CDR2 is SAAADI. This CDR3 is CASSERSSGPRTQYF. For the CDR3, the DNA is TGCGCCAGCAGTGAGCGTTCTAGCGGGCCGAGGACCCAGTACTTC.

This chain joins TRBV7-2 and TRBJ2-7, with D unclear. Germline assignment: CDR1 SGHTA and CDR2 FQGNSA. The CDR3 runs 13 residues. V lost 4 bases to trimming and J lost 3 bases, with 10 bases between them. CDR3 loop: CASSSGFLYEQYF. DNA for the CDR3: TGTGCCAGCAGCTCGGGTTTTCTCTACGAGCAGTACTTC.

V is TRBV6-5 and J is TRBJ1-2; D is undetermined. The CDR3 runs to 13 residues. Germline loops: CDR1 MNHEY, CDR2 SVGAGI. The germline V and J ends were trimmed by 4 bases and 4 bases, with 10 bases remaining between them. CDR3: CASSSPGAYGYTF. CDR3 coding DNA: TGTGCCAGCAGTTCACCGGGAGCCTATGGCTACACCTTC.

This sequence joins TRBV18 and TRBJ2-7, with 9 bases that match TRBD1. V was clipped by 5 bases and J by 4 bases; unmatched bases: 6. The CDR3 covers 14 residues. Germline CDR1 is KGHSH and CDR2 is LQKENI. Written as DNA, the CDR3 is TGTGCCAGCTCAACACAGGGGGCGCGGTACGAGCAGTACTTC. Translated: CASSTQGARYEQYF.

The chain recombines TRBV10-1 with TRBJ2-3, with TRBD1 matching over 8 bases. The CDR3 runs 13 residues. Looked up from germline, CDR1 is WNHNN and CDR2 is SYGVQD (reference sequence). V lost 8 bases to trimming and J lost 2 bases; unmatched junction nucleotides: 3. The CDR3 nucleotides are TGCGCCAGCCGACAGGGGCCCACAGATACGCAGTATTTT. Its protein product is CASRQGPTDTQYF.

V gene TRBV27 combines with J gene TRBJ2-7; perhaps TRBD2 as D (6 bases). CDR3 length: 14 amino acids. The V and J ends lost 5 bases and 3 bases respectively, with 14 bases between them. The V gene's germline CDR1 is MNHEY and CDR2 SMNVEV (reference sequence). The CDR3 DNA is TGTGCCAGCAGTCCTGCGGGGCCCTACTACGAGCAGTACTTC. Its protein product is CASSPAGPYYEQYF.

V usage is TRBV11-2 and J usage is TRBJ2-3; D gene ambiguous. With 2 bases removed from V and 4 bases from J, the gap between germline ends came to 7 bases. CDR1 is SGHAT, CDR2 FQNNGV, per germline. CDR3 size: 13 residues. CDR3 protein: CASSLNGPDTQYF. DNA of the CDR3: TGTGCCAGCAGCTTAAATGGGCCAGATACGCAGTATTTT. Looking up the rest from reference TRBV11-2 and TRBJ2-3 gives the full variable domain: EAGVAQSPRYKIIEKRQSVAFWCNPISGHATLYWYQQILGQGPKLLIQFQNNGVVDDSQLPKDRFSAERLKGVDSTLKIQPAKLEDSAVYLCASSLNGPDTQYFGPGTRLTVL.

V usage is TRBV10-1 and J usage is TRBJ1-1; 10 nucleotides align to TRBD1. The ends lost 4 bases at V and 1 base at J; junction bases unmatched: 3. Germline assignment: CDR1 WNHNN and CDR2 SYGVQD (reference sequence). This CDR3 has 15 amino acids. The CDR3 DNA is TGCGCCAGCAGTGGACAGGGGGCGAGGAACACTGAAGCTTTCTTT. Its translation is CASSGQGARNTEAFF.

The chain joins TRBV7-6 to TRBJ2-7; D might be TRBD1 (5 bases). Trimming took off 2 bases at V and 6 bases at J, with 20 bases between the two ends. The CDR3 runs to 16 residues. Germline V lookup: CDR1 SGHVS, CDR2 FNYEAQ. The CDR3 DNA follows: TGTGCCAGCAGCTTAAATCCGCCCCTCACCCAGGGCGAGCAGTACTTC. It is translated as CASSLNPPLTQGEQYF.

This clone appeared a single time. The V and J genes are TRBV19 and TRBJ1-1, with D perhaps matching TRBD1 (5 bases). Trimming shortened V by 2 bases and J by 3 bases, and 7 bases separated the two germline ends. Germline CDR1 LNHDA, CDR2 SQIVND (reference sequence). The CDR3 is made up of 13 amino acids. This CDR3 reads CASSITRDTEAFF. The CDR3 DNA follows: TGTGCCAGTAGTATAACCAGGGACACTGAAGCTTTCTTT.

CDR3 DNA sequence: TGTGCCAGCAGATTATCAGGGGTCGCAGATACGCAGTATTTT. Its protein is CASRLSGVADTQYF. This sequence joins TRBV7-3 and TRBJ2-3; D might be TRBD1 (6 bases). Germline CDR1 reads SGHTA; CDR2 reads FQGTGA. V lost 6 bases to trimming and J lost 4 bases, with 14 bases between them. The CDR3 contains 14 residues.

The CDR3, as DNA: TGCAGTGCTCAAACAGATTATGGCTACACCTTC. This sequence encodes CSAQTDYGYTF. The V gene is TRBV20-1, the J gene TRBJ1-2; D not certain. V shed 5 bases and J shed 5 bases, with 9 bases lying between them. This CDR3 spans 11 amino acids. CDR1 and CDR2 from the germline V gene are DFQATT and SNEGSKA (reference sequence).

The rearrangement joins TRBV9 to TRBJ2-2; D is ambiguous. V was cut by 7 bases and J by 0 bases, with 10 bases left in between. CDR1 SGDLS and CDR2 YYNGEE come from the germline V gene. This CDR3 has 14 amino acids. CDR3 sequence: CASYGPANTGELFF. The DNA of the CDR3 is TGTGCCAGCTACGGTCCCGCGAACACCGGGGAGCTGTTTTTT.

J is TRBJ1-5 and V is TRBV2, with TRBD1 matching over 7 bases. The CDR3 spans 13 residues. CDR1 and CDR2 from the germline V gene are SNHLY and FYNNEI. The ends lost 7 bases at V and 6 bases at J; junction bases unmatched: 6. CDR3 coding DNA: TGTGCCAGCACCTCGACAGGGACTCAGCCCCAGCATTTT. Amino acids: CASTSTGTQPQHF. Complete variable domain (other parts from reference TRBV2 and TRBJ1-5): EPEVTQTPSHQVTQMGQEVILRCVPISNHLYFYWYRQILGQKVEFLVSFYNNEISEKSEIFDDQFSVERPDGSNFTLKIRSTKLEDSAMYFCASTSTGTQPQHFGDGTRLSIL.

V usage is TRBV25-1 and J usage is TRBJ1-1; 8 bases align to TRBD1. Trimming cost V 4 bases and J 4 bases; bases outside gene matches: 5. Germline V CDR1 and CDR2: MGHDK, SYGVNS. The CDR3 contains 14 residues. This CDR3 reads CASSGTGFITEAFF. The CDR3, as DNA: TGTGCCAGCAGTGGGACAGGGTTTATCACTGAAGCTTTCTTT.

The gene calls are TRBV13 and TRBJ1-1; unclear D gene. The germline gives CDR1 PRHDT, CDR2 FYEKMQ (reference sequence). V gave up 0 bases and J gave up 1 base, with 6 bases separating them. The CDR3 spans 14 residues. The chain's CDR3 is CASSLGRGNTEAFF. The CDR3 region has the DNA TGTGCCAGCAGCTTAGGACGGGGGAACACTGAAGCTTTCTTT.

This rearrangement joins TRBV7-8 to TRBJ2-1; 11 bases fit TRBD2. The CDR3 totals 17 residues. Trimming at V came to 1 base and at J to 5 bases, leaving 7 bases not matched to a gene. Germline CDR1 and CDR2: SGHVS and FQNEAQ. CDR3 in DNA: TGTGCCAGCAGCTTAGAAGGTAGCGGGGGGGCCAACAATGAGCAGTTCTTC. It is translated as CASSLEGSGGANNEQFF.

The chain uses TRBV2 and TRBJ1-4; weak D call: TRBD1 (5 bases). V lost 7 bases to trimming and J lost 6 bases, with 15 bases between them. Looked up from germline, CDR1 is SNHLY and CDR2 is FYNNEI. The CDR3 contains 14 residues. The CDR3 bases are TGTGCCAGCATCCCCCGGCCAGGGTATGAAAAACTGTTTTTT. Translated, it gives CASIPRPGYEKLFF.

The J gene is TRBJ1-4, the V gene TRBV11-2, with D uncertain. This CDR3 has 16 amino acids. V gave up 0 bases and J gave up 7 bases, with 15 bases separating them. Germline V gene lookup returns CDR1 SGHAT and CDR2 FQNNGV. CDR3 nucleotide sequence: TGTGCCAGCAGCTTAGATCCCACTAGGAGCGGTGAAAAACTGTTTTTT. This sequence encodes CASSLDPTRSGEKLFF.

The chain has TRBV19 and TRBJ2-7; D might be TRBD1 (6 bases). This CDR3 is 12 amino acids long. The ends were cut back, 3 bases at V and 6 bases at J, with 9 bases in the middle. Per the germline V gene, CDR1 is LNHDA and CDR2 is SQIVND (reference sequence). CDR3 residues: CASSIGGGEQYF. The CDR3 DNA follows: TGTGCCAGTAGTATTGGGGGCGGCGAGCAGTACTTC.

The rearrangement links TRBV5-6 to TRBJ2-1; 8 bases are shared with TRBD1. Germline trimming cut 4 bases from V and 3 bases from J; bases unmatched to any gene: 9. In germline, CDR1 is SGHDT, CDR2 YYEEEE. The CDR3 runs 16 residues. CDR3 amino acids: CASSPDRGGFYNEQFF. CDR3 DNA sequence: TGTGCCAGCAGCCCCGACAGGGGTGGGTTCTACAATGAGCAGTTCTTC. The full variable domain, rest sourced from reference TRBV5-6 and TRBJ2-1, is DAGVTQSPTHLIKTRGQQVTLRCSPKSGHDTVSWYQQALGQGPQFIFQYYEEEERQRGNFPDRFSGHQFPNYSSELNVNALLLGDSALYLCASSPDRGGFYNEQFFGPGTRLTVL.